The 14 T cell receptor beta chains below all came from one sample that was sequenced in a study of blood T cell repertoires in COVID-19. Profiled with immunoSEQ multiplex PCR; TCRdb holds only in-frame clones, not every one. This table holds about 260,000 clones, roughly nine tenths found once. Sequencing input: peripheral blood. The receptors here all came from a man between 35 and 55 years old who had recovered from COVID-19.

J is TRBJ1-5 and V is TRBV5-5; TRBD1 is a possible D gene (6 bases). V lost 2 bases to trimming and J lost 6 bases, with 15 bases between them. Germline CDR1 SGHKS, CDR2 YYEKEE (reference sequence). The length of the CDR3 is 15 residues. CDR3 protein: CASSLSGAFGQPQHF. CDR3 nucleotides: TGTGCCAGCAGCTTATCAGGGGCCTTTGGTCAGCCCCAGCATTTT.

The rearrangement uses TRBV18 and TRBJ2-7, with TRBD1 identical over 8 bases. The trim removed 6 bases at V and 6 bases at J, leaving 4 bases unmatched. This CDR3 region has 12 residues. Per germline, CDR1 KGHSH and CDR2 LQKENI. The CDR3 loop reads CASSFDRGEQYF. The CDR3 DNA reads TGTGCCAGCTCTTTCGACAGGGGCGAGCAGTACTTC.

The chain joins TRBV14 to TRBJ2-1; 7 bases map to TRBD1. J was trimmed by 8 bases and V by 2 bases; bases with no gene match: 3. Germline lookup yields CDR1 SGHDN and CDR2 FVKESK. The CDR3 runs 13 residues. The CDR3 DNA reads as TGTGCCAGCAGCCAACTAGACAGGGATGAGCAGTTCTTC. Protein product: CASSQLDRDEQFF.

V and J are TRBV3-1 (or the pseudogene TRBV3-2) and TRBJ2-7, with TRBD2 as a possible D gene (6 bases). V dropped 0 bases and J dropped 0 bases, with 18 bases sitting between them. Germline V lookup: CDR1 LGHDT, CDR2 YNNKEL (reference sequence). CDR3 size: 18 residues. The CDR3 here is CASSQDLSRAGHSYEQYF. The CDR3 coding sequence is TGTGCCAGCAGCCAAGATCTGTCCCGAGCGGGCCACTCCTACGAGCAGTACTTC.

In its sample, this clone was seen a few times. The J gene is TRBJ2-5, the V gene TRBV6-5; D perhaps matches TRBD1 (6 bases). V was pared by 4 bases and J by 3 bases, with 18 bases between. Per the germline V gene, CDR1 is MNHEY and CDR2 is SVGAGI. The CDR3 length is 16 residues. CDR3 residues: CASSSGPGHLKETQYF. DNA for the CDR3: TGTGCCAGCAGTTCTGGCCCGGGACACTTGAAAGAGACCCAGTACTTC.

The V call is TRBV25-1, the J call TRBJ2-7; weak D call: TRBD1 (6 bases). The V and J ends lost 4 bases and 4 bases respectively, with 11 bases between them. CDR3 length: 13 amino acids. Germline V gene sequence: CDR1 MGHDK, CDR2 SYGVNS. CDR3 in DNA: TGTGCCAGCAGTGGGACAGAGTATTACGAGCAGTACTTC. This codes for CASSGTEYYEQYF.

This chain links TRBV7-8 with TRBJ2-1; 9 bases map to TRBD2. V trimming: 5 bases; J trimming: 6 bases; junction bases outside the gene matches: 11. This CDR3 contains 16 residues. Germline CDR1 is SGHVS and CDR2 is FQNEAQ. CDR3 protein: CASSPMGGRGGNEQFF. In DNA, the CDR3 is TGTGCCAGCAGCCCTATGGGCGGGAGGGGGGGCAATGAGCAGTTCTTC.

V gene TRBV6-5 combines with J gene TRBJ1-6; D gene uncertain. The CDR3 covers 15 residues. The V end lost 6 bases, the J end lost 0 bases, and 9 bases lay between the germline ends. Germline CDR1 and CDR2: MNHEY and SVGAGI. The CDR3 coding sequence is TGTGCCAGCAGGACAACACGCTCCTATAATTCACCCCTCCACTTT. Translating it yields CASRTTRSYNSPLHF.

The V call is TRBV7-3, the J call TRBJ2-1, with no clear D. Germline V gene data show CDR1 as SGHTA and CDR2 as FQGTGA. Trimming shortened V by 2 bases and J by 1 base, and 12 bases separated the two germline ends. The CDR3 sequence is 16 residues long. The CDR3 loop reads CASSLGHSRSYNEQFF. DNA of the CDR3: TGTGCCAGCAGCTTAGGCCACTCCAGGTCCTACAATGAGCAGTTCTTC.

J is TRBJ2-1 and V is TRBV19; tentatively, D is TRBD1 (6 bases). The CDR3 is made up of 13 amino acids. The V gene's germline CDR1 is LNHDA and CDR2 SQIVND (reference sequence). V lost 5 bases to trimming and J lost 4 bases, with 9 bases between them. CDR3 residues: CASSRGQYNEQFF. For the CDR3, the DNA is TGTGCCAGTAGTCGAGGACAGTACAATGAGCAGTTCTTC.

This chain joins TRBV5-4 and TRBJ1-2, with a tentative D call TRBD1 (5 bases). Germline V gene sequence: CDR1 SGHNT, CDR2 YYREEE (reference sequence). This CDR3 spans 11 amino acids. V gave up 8 bases and J gave up 3 bases, with 8 bases separating them. Written as DNA, the CDR3 is TGTGCCAGTGGGGCTTACTATGGCTACACCTTC. Translation gives CASGAYYGYTF.

The chain employs TRBV7-9 and TRBJ1-1; D remains unclear. CDR1 SEHNR and CDR2 FQNEAQ come from the germline V gene (reference sequence). The V and J ends lost 3 bases and 0 bases respectively, with 8 bases between them. The CDR3 length is 14 residues. The CDR3 DNA reads TGTGCCAGCAGCTTCGGGGATATGAACACTGAAGCTTTCTTT. Amino acid sequence: CASSFGDMNTEAFF.

V is TRBV5-1 and J is TRBJ1-3; 8 nucleotides line up with TRBD1. Germline V gene data show CDR1 as SGHRS and CDR2 as YFSETQ. With 3 bases clipped from V and 0 bases from J, the junction kept 5 bases outside the gene matches. The CDR3 covers 16 residues. In DNA, the CDR3 is TGCGCCAGCAGCTGGGACAGGATAAGCTCTGGAAACACCATATATTTT. Translating it yields CASSWDRISSGNTIYF. Drawing the rest from reference TRBV5-1 and TRBJ1-3, the complete variable domain is KAGVTQTPRYLIKTRGQQVTLSCSPISGHRSVSWYQQTPGQGLQFLFEYFSETQRNKGNFPGRFSGRQFSNSRSEMNVSTLELGDSALYLCASSWDRISSGNTIYFGEGSWLTVV.

The V gene is TRBV28, the J gene TRBJ2-7, with 9 bases matching TRBD2. After removal of 8 bases from V and 3 bases from J, the junction contained 5 bases not matched to a gene. The germline V gene encodes CDR1 MDHEN and CDR2 SYDVKM. CDR3 length: 13 amino acids. DNA of the CDR3: TGTGCCAGCTATAGCGGGAGAGACTACGAGCAGTACTTC. Translated: CASYSGRDYEQYF.